Presented here are 16 T cell receptor beta chains from one specimen sequenced in a study of T cell responses to AZD1222 COVID-19 vaccine. The method was immunoSEQ multiplex PCR; TCRdb's version includes in-frame clones alone and lacks a portion of them. The sample records about 48,000 clones, approximately 90% being singletons. The sequences come from peripheral blood, collected 28 days after the second AZD1222 dose. Every receptor here comes from an adult who received the AZD1222 COVID-19 vaccine.

This rearrangement joins TRBV30 to TRBJ2-3; 7 nucleotides match TRBD2. The J segment lost 1 base and the V segment lost 0 bases, leaving 7 bases of the junction unmatched. From germline, CDR1 is GTSNPN and CDR2 SVGIG (reference sequence). There are 16 residues in the CDR3. CDR3 DNA sequence: TGTGCCTGGAGTGTGGGGCGGGAGTCCGGCACAGATACGCAGTATTTT. Translated, it gives CAWSVGRESGTDTQYF.

J is TRBJ2-1 and V is TRBV16, with 9 bases identical to TRBD1. The CDR3 sequence is 15 residues long. Germline-derived CDR1 and CDR2 are KGHSY and FQNENV. The ends lost 2 bases at V and 5 bases at J; junction bases unmatched: 4. CDR3 bases: TGTGCCAGCAGCCAACGGGGACAGGGTAACAATGAGCAGTTCTTC. Translated, it gives CASSQRGQGNNEQFF.

The rearrangement uses TRBV6-1 and TRBJ1-2; maybe TRBD1 (5 bases). Germline values: CDR1 MNHNS, CDR2 SASEGT. This CDR3 has 16 residues. V was cut by 0 bases and J by 2 bases, with 13 bases left in between. The CDR3 coding sequence is TGTGCCAGCAGTGAAGCGCGTTGGGGGATAAACTATGGCTACACCTTC. It specifies CASSEARWGINYGYTF.

The CDR3: CASSSPGTRGNEQFF. In DNA form, the CDR3 reads TGTGCCAGCAGTTCCCCCGGGACTAGAGGCAATGAGCAGTTCTTC. The rearrangement uses TRBV7-9 and TRBJ2-1, with TRBD2 matching over 8 bases. This CDR3 contains 15 residues. Germline CDR1 and CDR2: SEHNR and FQNEAQ (reference sequence). Trimming took 6 bases from V and 6 from J; bases not matched to a gene: 10.

The chain carries TRBV4-2 and TRBJ2-7, with 13 bases identical to TRBD2. The CDR3 has 17 amino acids. After removal of 2 bases from V and 5 bases from J, the junction contained 9 bases not matched to a gene. Germline values: CDR1 LGHNA, CDR2 YNFKEQ. The CDR3 sequence is CASSQHLTSGRTDEQYF. The DNA for the CDR3 is TGTGCCAGCAGCCAACATCTGACTAGCGGGAGGACCGACGAGCAGTACTTC.

V and J are TRBV14 and TRBJ1-1; perhaps TRBD1 as D (5 bases). This CDR3 spans 18 amino acids. The V gene's germline CDR1 is SGHDN and CDR2 FVKESK. V dropped 3 bases and J dropped 8 bases, with 28 bases sitting between them. CDR3 sequence (DNA): TGTGCCAGCAGCCACGCGCCCTCCCATCGGGGCCGTACGGACGAAGCTTTCTTT. This sequence encodes CASSHAPSHRGRTDEAFF.

V is TRBV4-3 and J is TRBJ2-1; D is perhaps TRBD2 (6 bases). Deletions cut 4 bases from V and 4 bases from J, with 17 bases between. The CDR3 is 16 amino acids. Germline V gives CDR1 LGHNA, CDR2 YSLEER. CDR3 loop: CASSRGELAPYNEQFF. The DNA of the CDR3 is TGCGCCAGCAGCCGGGGGGAGTTAGCGCCTTACAATGAGCAGTTCTTC.

The chain carries TRBV5-6 and TRBJ2-7; the D is unclear. Germline loops: CDR1 SGHDT, CDR2 YYEEEE. This CDR3 comprises 14 residues. The V end was cut by 6 bases, the J end by 4 bases, with 17 bases between. The CDR3: CASTSRALGYEQYF. The CDR3 region has the DNA TGTGCCAGCACCTCTCGGGCTCTAGGATACGAGCAGTACTTC.

The chain joins TRBV27 to TRBJ1-1, with D uncertain. The ends were cut back, 0 bases at V and 0 bases at J, with 2 bases in the middle. The CDR3 contains 13 residues. CDR1 is MNHEY, CDR2 SMNVEV, per germline (reference sequence). The CDR3: CASSLSLNTEAFF. As DNA, the CDR3 is TGTGCCAGCAGTTTATCGCTGAACACTGAAGCTTTCTTT.

The V call is TRBV10-3, the J call TRBJ2-3, with TRBD2 matching over 10 bases. The CDR3 is 15 amino acids. Trimming cost V 2 bases and J 1 base; bases outside gene matches: 0. Germline CDR1 reads ENHRY; CDR2 reads SYGVKD. The CDR3 is CAISETSGGTDTQYF. The CDR3 DNA reads TGTGCCATCAGTGAGACTAGCGGGGGCACAGATACGCAGTATTTT.

This sequence joins TRBV6-5 and TRBJ1-6; D unclear. This CDR3 is built from 13 residues. Trimming took 2 bases from V and 6 from J, leaving 5 bases between them. CDR1 is MNHEY and CDR2 is SVGAGI in the germline V gene. CDR3 bases: TGTGCCAGCAGTTACGGGGTTAATTCACCCCTCCACTTT. This sequence encodes CASSYGVNSPLHF.

This clone was seen a few times. The rearrangement links TRBV21-1 to TRBJ2-7; the table's D call, TRBD1, was not checked against the DNA. TRBV21-1 is shown as a pseudogene. This CDR3 has 17 residues. The CDR3: CASSKSLLSRGNYEQYF. The CDR3 nucleotides read TGTGCCAGCAGCAAAAGCCTCTTGAGCAGGGGGAACTACGAGCAGTACTTC.

This clone showed up just a few times. The chain uses TRBV29-1 and TRBJ1-3, with 8 bases identical to TRBD1. Germline CDR1 reads SQVTM; CDR2 reads ANQGSEA. This CDR3 is 12 amino acids long. The CDR3 is CTYRGDGNTIYF. CDR3 sequence (DNA): TGCACCTACAGGGGGGATGGAAACACCATATATTTT.

This chain joins TRBV6-5 and TRBJ1-2, with D unresolved. The CDR3 is made up of 15 amino acids. Germline-derived CDR1 and CDR2 are MNHEY and SVGAGI. The V and J ends lost 2 bases and 8 bases respectively, with 18 bases between them. CDR3 nucleotides: TGTGCCAGCAGTTACCGCGGAAGCATGTATAGCGGCTACACCTTC. It translates to CASSYRGSMYSGYTF.

This CDR3 is CASSFSIRGRTDTQYF. CDR3 in DNA: TGTGCCAGCAGCTTCAGCATCCGGGGACGCACAGATACGCAGTATTTT. This chain joins TRBV7-8 and TRBJ2-3; D may match TRBD1 or TRBD2 (5 bases each). V was shortened by 3 bases and J by 1 base, with 14 bases between the two germline ends. Per the germline V gene, CDR1 is SGHVS and CDR2 is FQNEAQ. The CDR3 loop spans 16 amino acids.

The V gene is TRBV4-2, the J gene TRBJ1-1; D uncertain. With 0 bases removed from V and 0 bases from J, the gap between germline ends came to 11 bases. Germline V gives CDR1 LGHNA, CDR2 YNFKEQ. The CDR3 has 16 amino acids. Here the CDR3 DNA reads TGTGCCAGCAGCCAAGAGGTACCCTACATGAACACTGAAGCTTTCTTT. Translation: CASSQEVPYMNTEAFF.